This TCR beta chain is from a study of blood T cell repertoires in COVID-19. The CDR3 loop spans 15 amino acids. Germline assignment: CDR1 SGHRS and CDR2 YFSETQ. With 0 bases removed from V and 3 bases from J, the gap between germline ends came to 12 bases. Method: immunoSEQ multiplex PCR; TCRdb's copy keeps in-frame clones and lacks some. The sample has about 260,000 clones, roughly 86% seen once. The receptor's source is a man aged 40-55 years with active or convalescent COVID-19. This rearrangement joins TRBV5-1 to TRBJ1-2; D may be TRBD1 (6 bases). Sequences were obtained from peripheral blood. CDR3 DNA: TGCGCCAGCAGCTTGGCCGGGGGGGCTGACTATGGCTACACCTTC. Encoded protein: CASSLAGGADYGYTF.